This is a list of T cell receptor beta chains from one sample in a study of shared clonotypes between healthy human individuals. Clones were read by immunoSEQ multiplex PCR, and TCRdb kept only the in-frame ones, dropping some. The repertoire holds about 1 million clones, with around 75% as singletons. Material: memory CD4+ T cells sorted from blood. The source is a man aged 18-30 years in good health. CDR3s include the opening cysteine and the closing phenylalanine or tryptophan. Fields, in order: J gene, clone size, V gene, D gene, CDR3 protein, CDR3 DNA. A D gene is named only where the DNA matches it firmly. Expanded clones are given a class, and other clones once, few, many or no size at all.

>TRBJ2-3|NA|TRBV5-1|NA
CASSLVVGGVSTDTQYF
TGCGCCAGCAGCTTGGTAGTCGGCGGGGTGAGCACAGATACGCAGTATTTT
>TRBJ2-2|NA|TRBV5-1|TRBD2
CASSLATSGANTGELFF
TGCGCCAGCAGCTTGGCGACTAGCGGGGCAAACACCGGGGAGCTGTTTTTT
>TRBJ2-5|NA|TRBV30|NA
CARGRPRETQYF
TGTGCCAGGGGCCGGCCGAGGGAGACCCAGTACTTC
>TRBJ2-7|NA|TRBV5-4|NA
CASSLAGGREQYF
TGTGCCAGCAGCTTAGCTGGGGGGCGCGAGCAGTACTTC
>TRBJ2-7|NA|TRBV7-2|NA
CASSPQGGEQYF
TGTGCCAGCAGCCCACAGGGTGGCGAGCAGTACTTC
>TRBJ2-3|NA|TRBV18|NA
CASSALGTDTQYF
TGTGCCAGCTCTGCACTAGGTACAGATACGCAGTATTTT
>TRBJ1-1|NA|TRBV19|NA
CASSPGFTEAFF
TGTGCCAGTAGTCCAGGGTTCACTGAAGCTTTCTTT
>TRBJ2-3|few|TRBV21-1|NA
CASSKVRCSRTHETDTQYF
TGTGCCAGCAGCAAAGTACGGTGTTCGAGGACCCACGAGACAGATACGCAGTATTTT
>TRBJ1-1|NA|TRBV5-4|TRBD1
CASRGQVDTEAFF
TGTGCCAGCCGGGGACAGGTGGACACTGAAGCTTTCTTT
>TRBJ1-5|NA|TRBV6-1|NA
CASSEAMANQPQHF
TGTGCCAGCAGTGAGGCTATGGCAAATCAGCCCCAGCATTTT
>TRBJ1-2|NA|TRBV7-3|NA
CASSLGRGYGYTF
TGTGCCAGCAGCTTAGGCAGGGGCTATGGCTACACCTTC
>TRBJ2-1|NA|TRBV30|TRBD1
CAWSVPDRGWNEQFF
TGTGCCTGGAGTGTACCGGACAGGGGGTGGAATGAGCAGTTCTTC
>TRBJ2-1|NA|TRBV7-8|TRBD1
CASSLAGTGGHEQFF
TGTGCCAGCAGCTTAGCAGGGACAGGGGGCCATGAGCAGTTCTTC
>TRBJ1-1|once|TRBV7-2|NA
CASSLAWGGGAFF
TGTGCCAGCAGCTTAGCTTGGGGCGGAGGGGCTTTCTTT
>TRBJ2-7|NA|TRBV27|NA
CASSLRPILSEQYF
TGTGCCAGCAGTTTAAGACCCATACTCAGCGAGCAGTACTTC
>TRBJ1-3|NA|TRBV15|NA
CATSRDRGSGNTIYF
TGTGCCACCAGCAGAGATAGGGGATCTGGAAACACCATATATTTT
>TRBJ1-1|few|TRBV2|NA
CASTQQARTFF
TGTGCCAGCACTCAACAGGCTCGGACTTTCTTT
>TRBJ2-7|NA|TRBV6-1|NA
CASTGGRYEQYF
TGTGCCAGCACGGGCGGGCGGTACGAGCAGTACTTC
>TRBJ2-5|NA|TRBV5-4|NA
CASGRGEAQETQYF
TGTGCCAGCGGTCGGGGTGAGGCGCAAGAGACCCAGTACTTC
>TRBJ2-7|NA|TRBV5-6|TRBD1
CASSSDRTYEQYF
TGTGCCAGCAGCTCGGACAGGACCTACGAGCAGTACTTC